Shown below are 5 T cell receptor beta chains from a single sample sequenced in a study of shared clonotypes between healthy human individuals. Assay used: immunoSEQ multiplex PCR; TCRdb lists only in-frame clones, some missing. The sample has 2 million to 2.5 million clones, around 93% seen once. Specimen: naive CD4+ T cells from PBMCs. The subset was: CD45RA+ positively selected. All receptors come from a man in his late teens or twenties in good health. Some clones in this sample may be carry-over from other donors' samples.

V and J are TRBV5-1 and TRBJ1-1, with a tentative D call TRBD1 (5 bases). Trimming removed 3 bases from V and 3 bases from J, with 12 bases in between. The length of the CDR3 is 14 residues. Per the germline V gene, CDR1 is SGHRS and CDR2 is YFSETQ. The chain's CDR3 is CASSSDGTDTEAFF. The CDR3 DNA sequence: TGCGCCAGCAGCTCGGACGGGACGGACACTGAAGCTTTCTTT.

This clone was recorded a few times. This sample includes further DNA sequences coding for the same CDR3. The V call is TRBV5-4, the J call TRBJ1-1; a weak D match, TRBD1 (6 bases). The CDR3 covers 15 residues. Germline V gives CDR1 SGHNT, CDR2 YYREEE (reference sequence). Trimming stripped 0 bases from V and 1 base from J, with 10 bases between. Here the CDR3 reads CASSLEGRGNTEAFF. CDR3 sequence (DNA): TGTGCCAGCAGCTTGGAGGGCAGGGGGAACACTGAAGCTTTCTTT.

The chain has TRBV11-2 and TRBJ1-4; D perhaps matches TRBD1 (5 bases). CDR3 size: 14 residues. The germline V gene encodes CDR1 SGHAT and CDR2 FQNNGV. V shed 7 bases and J shed 10 bases, with 19 bases lying between them. The CDR3 here is CASTPGDRLGKLFF. As DNA, the CDR3 is TGTGCCAGCACCCCGGGGGATCGGCTTGGAAAACTGTTTTTT.

The chain joins TRBV28 to TRBJ1-3; TRBD1 matches at 7 bases. The CDR3 spans 15 residues. Looked up from germline, CDR1 is MDHEN and CDR2 is SYDVKM. V shed 6 bases, J shed 7 bases, and the junction held 12 bases outside the gene matches. CDR3 sequence reads: CASSPRQGSINTIYF. For the CDR3, the DNA is TGTGCCAGCAGCCCCCGACAGGGTTCGATCAACACCATATATTTT.

The chain is built from TRBV29-1 and TRBJ1-5; 8 bases agree with TRBD1. J was trimmed by 3 bases and V by 5 bases; bases with no gene match: 3. The CDR3 length is 13 residues. Germline CDR1 reads SQVTM; CDR2 reads ANQGSEA. The CDR3 sequence: CSVSDRANQPQHF. The CDR3 nucleotides are TGCAGCGTTTCGGACAGGGCCAATCAGCCCCAGCATTTT.